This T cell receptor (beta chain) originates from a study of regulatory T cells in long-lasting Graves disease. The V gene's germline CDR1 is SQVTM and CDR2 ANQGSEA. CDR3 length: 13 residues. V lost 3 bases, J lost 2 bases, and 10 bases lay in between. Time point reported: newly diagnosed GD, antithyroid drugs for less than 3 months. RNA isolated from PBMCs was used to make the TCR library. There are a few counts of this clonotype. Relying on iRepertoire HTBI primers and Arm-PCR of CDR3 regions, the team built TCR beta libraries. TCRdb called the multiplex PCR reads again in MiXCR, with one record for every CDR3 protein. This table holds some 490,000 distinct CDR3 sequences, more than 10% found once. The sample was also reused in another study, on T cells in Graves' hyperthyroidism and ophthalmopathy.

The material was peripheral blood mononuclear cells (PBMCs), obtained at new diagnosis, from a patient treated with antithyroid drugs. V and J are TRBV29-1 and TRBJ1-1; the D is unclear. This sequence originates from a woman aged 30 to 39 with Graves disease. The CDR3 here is CSVDKGGNTEAFF. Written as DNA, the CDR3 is TGCAGCGTTGATAAGGGAGGCAACACTGAAGCTTTCTTT.